These 30 T cell receptor beta chains were sequenced from one sample in a study of T cell changes during pregnancy in multiple sclerosis. TCRdb's copy holds only in-frame clones and misses some; the assay was immunoSEQ multiplex PCR. The sample has about 43,000 clones; 85% to 90% are singletons. The material sequenced was peripheral blood, taken in the second trimester of pregnancy. The receptors were gathered from a female donor in good health, enrolled as a control in a pregnancy study.

This chain connects TRBV25-1 to TRBJ2-5; 9 bases agree with TRBD1. Germline loops: CDR1 MGHDK, CDR2 SYGVNS. The CDR3 has 15 residues. V lost 5 bases to trimming and J lost 5 bases; unmatched junction nucleotides: 9. CDR3 region: CASSPPGTGTETQYF. The CDR3 DNA reads TGTGCCAGCAGTCCCCCCGGGACAGGGACGGAGACCCAGTACTTC. Supplemented by reference TRBV25-1 and TRBJ2-5, the full variable domain reads EADIYQTPRYLVIGTGKKITLECSQTMGHDKMYWYQQDPGMELHLIHYSYGVNSTEKGDLSSESTVSRIRTEHFPLTLESARPSHTSQYLCASSPPGTGTETQYFGPGTRLLVL.

The V call is TRBV2, the J call TRBJ2-1; 10 bases map to TRBD1. There are 15 residues in the CDR3. The J segment lost 5 bases and the V segment lost 6 bases, leaving 7 bases of the junction unmatched. The V gene's germline CDR1 is SNHLY and CDR2 FYNNEI. The CDR3 DNA is TGTGCCAGCAGCCCGGACAGGGGGTCCCACAATGAGCAGTTCTTC. Translating it yields CASSPDRGSHNEQFF.

This clone was recorded once. The V call is TRBV18, the J call TRBJ2-7; 8 nucleotides line up with TRBD1. Trimming took 2 bases from V and 6 from J; bases not matched to a gene: 6. CDR1 is KGHSH and CDR2 is LQKENI in the germline V gene. CDR3 length: 14 amino acids. CDR3 sequence: CASSPLDRVSEQYF. DNA of the CDR3: TGTGCCAGCTCACCATTGGACAGGGTAAGCGAGCAGTACTTC. The full variable domain, in which reference TRBV18 and TRBJ2-7 provide the parts outside the CDR3, is NAGVMQNPRHLVRRRGQEARLRCSPMKGHSHVYWYRQLPEEGLKFMVYLQKENIIDESGMPKERFSAEFPKEGPSILRIQQVVRGDSAAYFCASSPLDRVSEQYFGPGTRLTVT.

This clone was counted a few times. V gene TRBV30 combines with J gene TRBJ1-1; D ambiguous. The germline V gene has CDR1 GTSNPN and CDR2 SVGIG (reference sequence). This CDR3 is 11 amino acids long. Trimming removed 0 bases from V and 7 bases from J, with 6 bases in between. The CDR3 region is CAWSVRDEAFF. In DNA, the CDR3 is TGTGCCTGGAGTGTACGGGATGAAGCTTTCTTT.

V usage is TRBV28 and J usage is TRBJ2-1, with D possibly matching TRBD2 (6 bases). Germline CDR1 and CDR2: MDHEN and SYDVKM. The V end was cut by 7 bases, the J end by 6 bases, with 16 bases between. The CDR3 is made up of 14 amino acids. The CDR3 here is CASKTGTSSNEQFF. CDR3 DNA sequence: TGTGCCAGCAAGACCGGGACTTCTTCCAATGAGCAGTTCTTC.

This chain links TRBV7-9 with TRBJ2-1; no definite D call. Germline V gene data show CDR1 as SEHNR and CDR2 as FQNEAQ (reference sequence). The ends were cut back, 6 bases at V and 1 base at J, with 7 bases in the middle. This CDR3 is built from 13 residues. The CDR3 DNA reads TGTGCCAGCAGAGCTACGTCCTACAATGAGCAGTTCTTC. Translated: CASRATSYNEQFF.

This clone has a single count. This chain uses TRBV18 with TRBJ2-7; TRBD2 matches 7 bases. The germline gives CDR1 KGHSH, CDR2 LQKENI. J was trimmed by 5 bases and V by 1 base; bases with no gene match: 8. This CDR3 contains 15 residues. The CDR3 reads CASSPLGGSEHEQYF. DNA of the CDR3: TGTGCCAGCTCACCACTAGGCGGGAGCGAGCACGAGCAGTACTTC.

The chain recombines TRBV9 with TRBJ2-7, with TRBD2 identical over 7 bases. There are 13 residues in the CDR3. J was trimmed by 6 bases and V by 3 bases; bases with no gene match: 6. CDR1 and CDR2 from the germline V gene are SGDLS and YYNGEE. CDR3: CASSGVGRGEQYF. Here the CDR3 DNA reads TGTGCCAGCAGCGGGGTGGGGAGGGGCGAGCAGTACTTC.

The chain joins TRBV10-2 to TRBJ1-4, with a weak D call TRBD1 (5 bases). The CDR3 loop spans 11 amino acids. V lost 8 bases to trimming and J lost 7 bases, with 8 bases between them. Per germline, CDR1 WSHSY and CDR2 SAAADI. The CDR3 coding sequence is TGCGCCAGCTCCGGGGGTGAAAAACTGTTTTTT. Its translation: CASSGGEKLFF.

The rearrangement uses TRBV29-1 and TRBJ1-1; 11 bases match TRBD1. Germline lookup yields CDR1 SQVTM and CDR2 ANQGSEA. The CDR3 loop spans 14 amino acids. J lost 6 bases, V lost 5 bases, and 8 bases had no gene match. The CDR3 reads CSVLSGGQGAEAFF. For the CDR3, the DNA is TGCAGCGTTTTATCCGGGGGACAGGGGGCTGAAGCTTTCTTT.

The chain carries TRBV10-2 and TRBJ2-1, with TRBD2 matching 7 bases. CDR3 length equals 13 residues. Germline loops: CDR1 WSHSY, CDR2 SAAADI. V shed 6 bases, J shed 10 bases, and the junction held 9 bases outside the gene matches. The CDR3 is CASSDRLAGEQFF. CDR3 nucleotides: TGCGCCAGCAGCGACCGACTAGCTGGGGAGCAGTTCTTC.

The rearrangement uses TRBV11-3 and TRBJ2-1, with 11 nucleotides matching TRBD2. The germline CDR1 and CDR2 sequences are SGHNT and YENEEA. This CDR3 contains 16 residues. Trimming cost V 3 bases and J 7 bases; bases outside gene matches: 8. The CDR3 nucleotides are TGTGCCAGCAGCTTTAAGACTAGCGGGGCTCGGAATGAGCAGTTCTTC. Translating gives CASSFKTSGARNEQFF.

The rearrangement links TRBV5-1 to TRBJ1-3; TRBD1 is a possible D gene (5 bases). CDR1 and CDR2 (germline): SGHRS, YFSETQ. CDR3 length: 16 amino acids. Trimming cost V 1 base and J 0 bases, with 11 bases left between them. The CDR3 DNA sequence: TGCGCCAGCAGCTTGCTTGACAGAACCTCTGGAAACACCATATATTTT. Translation: CASSLLDRTSGNTIYF.

V usage is TRBV30 and J usage is TRBJ2-2; 10 bases fit TRBD2. CDR1 and CDR2 from the germline V gene are GTSNPN and SVGIG (reference sequence). The CDR3 loop spans 16 amino acids. The DNA for the CDR3 is TGTGCTTCAGTCGGCCTAGCGGGGGACAACACCGGGGAGCTGTTTTTT. Residues: CASVGLAGDNTGELFF.

This sequence joins TRBV6-5 and TRBJ2-1; the match to TRBD2 covers 13 bases. Germline V gives CDR1 MNHEY, CDR2 SVGAGI. This CDR3 contains 14 residues. Losses at the gene ends were 5 bases for V and 7 bases for J; bases not matched to a gene: 2. CDR3 protein: CASSGTSGTNEQFF. The CDR3 DNA is TGTGCCAGCAGTGGGACTAGCGGGACGAATGAGCAGTTCTTC.

The chain couples TRBV21-1 to TRBJ2-7; the table's D gene call, TRBD2, was not cross checked with the DNA. TRBV21-1 is a pseudogene segment. This CDR3 contains 18 residues. CDR3 sequence: CASSKALPFGSGGYEQYF. CDR3 nucleotide sequence: TGTGCCAGCAGCAAAGCCCTGCCCTTTGGTAGCGGGGGCTACGAGCAGTACTTC.

The rearrangement links TRBV29-1 to TRBJ2-1; D not certain. V lost 0 bases and J lost 6, with 9 bases in between. From germline, CDR1 is SQVTM and CDR2 ANQGSEA. The CDR3 runs 13 residues. CDR3 nucleotide sequence: TGCAGCGTTGAAGAGGGCTCCGTCAATGAGCAGTTCTTC. Protein: CSVEEGSVNEQFF.

The chain is built from TRBV29-1 and TRBJ2-1, with TRBD1 as a possible D gene (5 bases). This CDR3 has 14 amino acids. CDR1 is SQVTM and CDR2 is ANQGSEA in the germline V gene. V was clipped by 2 bases and J by 3 bases, with 11 bases between them. CDR3 protein: CSVELTALYNEQFF. Here the CDR3 DNA reads TGCAGCGTTGAACTGACAGCCCTCTACAATGAGCAGTTCTTC.

This CDR3 reads CASSQDPAPRGDEQFF. In nucleotides, the CDR3 is TGCGCCAGCAGCCAAGATCCAGCGCCCAGAGGTGATGAGCAGTTCTTC. This rearrangement joins TRBV4-3 to TRBJ2-1; no clear D gene. The germline V gene has CDR1 LGHNA and CDR2 YSLEER. The V end lost 0 bases, the J end lost 8 bases, and 17 bases lay between the germline ends. This CDR3 has 16 residues.

The chain links TRBV2 to TRBJ1-5; 7 nucleotides align to TRBD1. The junction had 5 bases not matched to a gene; V was cut back by 5 bases and J by 4 bases. The CDR3 is made up of 14 amino acids. The germline V gene has CDR1 SNHLY and CDR2 FYNNEI. CDR3 region: CASSPGQKNQPQHF. The DNA for the CDR3 is TGTGCCAGCAGTCCGGGACAGAAAAATCAGCCCCAGCATTTT.

CDR3 sequence reads: CASSDGQAIYEQYF. The CDR3 DNA sequence: TGCGCCAGCAGTGATGGCCAGGCGATCTACGAGCAGTACTTC. The chain recombines TRBV10-1 with TRBJ2-7, with unresolved D. This CDR3 region has 14 residues. The V end was cut by 3 bases, the J end by 3 bases, with 12 bases between. From germline, CDR1 is WNHNN and CDR2 SYGVQD (reference sequence).

The chain is built from TRBV9 and TRBJ1-1, with D perhaps TRBD1 (5 bases). Between the trimmed V and J ends, which lost 0 bases and 0 bases, there was a span of 9 bases. The CDR3 sequence is 15 residues long. Germline V gives CDR1 SGDLS, CDR2 YYNGEE. CDR3 protein: CASSVGGGLNTEAFF. Here the CDR3 DNA reads TGTGCCAGCAGCGTAGGGGGCGGTTTGAACACTGAAGCTTTCTTT. Full variable domain (outside the CDR3, taken from reference TRBV9 and TRBJ1-1): DSGVTQTPKHLITATGQRVTLRCSPRSGDLSVYWYQQSLDQGLQFLIQYYNGEERAKGNILERFSAQQFPDLHSELNLSSLELGDSALYFCASSVGGGLNTEAFFGQGTRLTVV.

The chain links TRBV19 to TRBJ1-1; the D is unclear. With 11 bases removed from V and 10 bases from J, the gap between germline ends came to 11 bases. In germline, CDR1 is LNHDA, CDR2 SQIVND (reference sequence). The CDR3 spans 9 residues. Here the CDR3 reads CALDFGAFF. CDR3 coding DNA: TGTGCCCTTGACTTTGGAGCTTTCTTT.

This chain links TRBV7-8 with TRBJ2-1; D is unclear. Trimming pared 5 bases from V and 3 bases from J, leaving 5 bases between. This CDR3 has 12 residues. Germline-derived CDR1 and CDR2 are SGHVS and FQNEAQ. CDR3 bases: TGTGCCAGCAGCCCCGGCTACAATGAGCAGTTCTTC. Translating it yields CASSPGYNEQFF. The full variable domain, its missing parts supplied by reference TRBV7-8 and TRBJ2-1, is GAGVSQSPRYKVAKRGQDVALRCDPISGHVSLFWYQQALGQGPEFLTYFQNEAQLDKSGLPSDRFFAERPEGSVSTLKIQRTQQEDSAVYLCASSPGYNEQFFGPGTRLTVL.

The rearrangement links TRBV9 to TRBJ2-7, with 12 nucleotides matching TRBD2. This CDR3 has 16 amino acids. Germline V CDR1 and CDR2: SGDLS, YYNGEE. Trimming cost V 3 bases and J 3 bases; bases outside gene matches: 7. As DNA, the CDR3 is TGTGCCAGCAGCGCAACGACTAGCGGGAGTTACTACGAGCAGTACTTC. This codes for CASSATTSGSYYEQYF.

The chain combines TRBV7-2 with TRBJ2-7; D is unresolved. The CDR3 extends over 14 amino acids. From germline, CDR1 is SGHTA and CDR2 FQGNSA. V was clipped by 5 bases and J by 3 bases, with 14 bases between them. CDR3 bases: TGTGCCAGCAGCCCAAACGCAGTGATCTACGAGCAGTACTTC. Its protein is CASSPNAVIYEQYF. Together with reference TRBV7-2 and TRBJ2-7, the CDR3 gives the full variable domain: GAGVSQSPSNKVTEKGKDVELRCDPISGHTALYWYRQSLGQGLEFLIYFQGNSAPDKSGLPSDRFSAERTGGSVSTLTIQRTQQEDSAVYLCASSPNAVIYEQYFGPGTRLTVT.

The chain uses TRBV10-3 and TRBJ2-7, with D perhaps TRBD2 (6 bases). This CDR3 contains 15 residues. Germline V lookup: CDR1 ENHRY, CDR2 SYGVKD. V lost 0 bases and J lost 10, with 19 bases in between. The CDR3: CAISESGLNGGEQYF. The DNA for the CDR3 is TGTGCCATCAGTGAGTCTGGTCTAAATGGAGGGGAACAGTACTTC.

V gene TRBV29-1 combines with J gene TRBJ1-1, with a tentative D call TRBD1 (5 bases). The CDR3 extends over 17 amino acids. Trimming took off 5 bases at V and 0 bases at J, with 22 bases between the two ends. Germline-derived CDR1 and CDR2 are SQVTM and ANQGSEA. The CDR3 sequence is CSVKGRQGFNLNTEAFF. The CDR3 coding sequence is TGCAGCGTTAAGGGCCGGCAGGGCTTTAACCTGAACACTGAAGCTTTCTTT.

V usage is TRBV4-1 and J usage is TRBJ2-5; a weak D match, TRBD2 (5 bases). The CDR3 runs to 17 residues. The V gene's germline CDR1 is MGHRA and CDR2 YSYEKL. V lost 2 bases and J 0 bases, leaving 16 bases between the germline ends. In nucleotides, the CDR3 is TGCGCCAGCAGCCAATTAGGACGTGGGCGGGACCAAGAGACCCAGTACTTC. The encoded protein is CASSQLGRGRDQETQYF.

V usage is TRBV6-1 and J usage is TRBJ1-2; D perhaps matches TRBD1 (6 bases). Germline values: CDR1 MNHNS, CDR2 SASEGT. The CDR3 contains 14 residues. The V gene lost 8 bases and the J gene lost 5 bases, with 18 bases spanning the gap. CDR3 nucleotides: TGTGCCAGCCGAATCCGGACGGGACATTATGGCTACACCTTC. It is translated as CASRIRTGHYGYTF.